This T cell receptor beta chain was obtained from a study of control samples from healthy donors and cancer patients. From germline, CDR1 is MNHEY and CDR2 SMNVEV (reference sequence). This CDR3 contains 14 residues. The V end was cut by 6 bases, the J end by 5 bases, with 16 bases between. Using immunoSEQ multiplex PCR, the repertoire was profiled, and TCRdb retains in-frame clones only, with some absent. The repertoire holds some 150,000 clones, about 90% seen once, with 5.5% to 9% in the top ten. This TCR was sampled from a man aged 18 to 29 in good health. V is TRBV27 and J is TRBJ1-1, with D maybe TRBD1 (5 bases). The material sequenced was blood. The CDR3, as DNA: TGTGCCAGCAGCCGCGGGGCAAAGTTGACTGAAGCTTTCTTT. Translating gives CASSRGAKLTEAFF.